This TCR beta chain appears in the sequencing data of a study of identical twins. Study conclusions and caveats: Out-of-frame TCR alpha sharing in monozygotic twins exceeded recombination model predictions. The study found weaker excess twin sharing in beta out-of-frame sequences. The study based its conclusions on cross-sectional statistical analysis and did not follow the same donors.

The CDR3 consists of 13 residues. In germline, CDR1 is MGHDK, CDR2 SYGVNS. Unmatched junction bases numbered 2, after V lost 7 bases and J lost 4 bases. Unique molecular identifiers were present on the cDNA, and a universal primer site came from template switching. TCRdb recomputed calls from the 5' RACE reads with MiXCR, one row per CDR3 protein. The sample lists approximately 1.8 million distinct CDR3 sequences, about 32% occurring once. As regards this clonotype: Its specificity is unknown.

The specimen sequenced was cord blood. V gene TRBV25-1 combines with J gene TRBJ1-4, with 8 nucleotides matching TRBD1. This TCR was sampled from a newborn girl in good health. The CDR3 DNA reads as TGTGCCAGCAAGGACAGGGTTAATGAAAAACTGTTTTTT. Encoded protein: CASKDRVNEKLFF.